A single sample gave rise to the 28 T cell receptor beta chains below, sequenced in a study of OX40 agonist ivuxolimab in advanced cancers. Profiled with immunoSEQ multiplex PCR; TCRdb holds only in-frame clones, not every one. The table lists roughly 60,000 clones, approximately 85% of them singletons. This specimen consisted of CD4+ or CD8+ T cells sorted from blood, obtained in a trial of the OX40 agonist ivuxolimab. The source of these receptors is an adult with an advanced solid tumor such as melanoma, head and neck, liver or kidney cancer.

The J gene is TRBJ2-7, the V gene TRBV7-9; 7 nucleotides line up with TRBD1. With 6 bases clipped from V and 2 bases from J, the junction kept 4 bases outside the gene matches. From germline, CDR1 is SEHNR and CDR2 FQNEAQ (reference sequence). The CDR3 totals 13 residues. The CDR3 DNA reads TGTGCCAGCAGAGGGACAGAGACCTACGAGCAGTACTTC. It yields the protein CASRGTETYEQYF.

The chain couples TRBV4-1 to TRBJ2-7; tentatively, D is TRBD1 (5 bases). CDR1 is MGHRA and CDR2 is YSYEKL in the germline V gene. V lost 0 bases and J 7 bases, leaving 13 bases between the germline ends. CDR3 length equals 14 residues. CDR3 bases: TGCGCCAGCAGCCAAGATATAGACCCAGGGGAGCAGTACTTC. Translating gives CASSQDIDPGEQYF.

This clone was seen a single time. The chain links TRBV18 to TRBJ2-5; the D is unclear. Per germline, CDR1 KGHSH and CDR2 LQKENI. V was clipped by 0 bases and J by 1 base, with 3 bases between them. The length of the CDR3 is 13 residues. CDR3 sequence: CASSPPTQETQYF. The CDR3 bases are TGTGCCAGCTCACCACCTACCCAAGAGACCCAGTACTTC.

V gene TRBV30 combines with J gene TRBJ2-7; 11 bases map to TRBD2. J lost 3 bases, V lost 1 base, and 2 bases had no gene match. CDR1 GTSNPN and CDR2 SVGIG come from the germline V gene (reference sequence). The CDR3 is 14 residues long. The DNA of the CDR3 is TGTGCCTGGAGTGGGGGGACTAGCGGCTACGAGCAGTACTTC. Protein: CAWSGGTSGYEQYF. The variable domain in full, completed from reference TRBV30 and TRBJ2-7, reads SQTIHQWPATLVQPVGSPLSLECTVEGTSNPNLYWYRQAAGRGLQLLFYSVGIGQISSEVPQNLSASRPQDRQFILSSKKLLLSDSGFYLCAWSGGTSGYEQYFGPGTRLTVT.

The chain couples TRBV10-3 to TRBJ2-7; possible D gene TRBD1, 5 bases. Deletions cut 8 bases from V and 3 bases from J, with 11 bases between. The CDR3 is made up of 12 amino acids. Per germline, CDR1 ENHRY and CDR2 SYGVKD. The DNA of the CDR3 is TGTGCCATCTCTTGGACAAACTACGAGCAGTACTTC. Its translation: CAISWTNYEQYF.

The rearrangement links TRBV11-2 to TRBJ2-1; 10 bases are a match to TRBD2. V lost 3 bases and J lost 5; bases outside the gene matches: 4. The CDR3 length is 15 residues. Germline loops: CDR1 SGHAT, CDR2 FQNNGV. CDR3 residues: CASSFVTSGHNEQFF. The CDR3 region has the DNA TGTGCCAGCAGCTTCGTGACTAGCGGGCACAATGAGCAGTTCTTC.

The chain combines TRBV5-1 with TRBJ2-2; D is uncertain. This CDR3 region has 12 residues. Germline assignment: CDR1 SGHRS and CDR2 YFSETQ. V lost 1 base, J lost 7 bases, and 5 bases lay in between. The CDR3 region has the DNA TGCGCCAGCAGCTTGAGGAACGGGGAGCTGTTTTTT. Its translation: CASSLRNGELFF.

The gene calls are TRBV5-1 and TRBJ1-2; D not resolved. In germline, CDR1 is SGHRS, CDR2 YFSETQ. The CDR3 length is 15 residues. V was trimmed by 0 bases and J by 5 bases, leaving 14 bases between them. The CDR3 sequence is CASSLARSTKYGYTF. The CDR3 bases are TGCGCCAGCAGCTTGGCGAGGTCAACCAAATATGGCTACACCTTC.

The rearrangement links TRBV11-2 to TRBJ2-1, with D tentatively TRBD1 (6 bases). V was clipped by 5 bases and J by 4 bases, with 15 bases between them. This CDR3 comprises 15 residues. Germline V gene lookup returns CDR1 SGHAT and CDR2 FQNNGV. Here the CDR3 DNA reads TGTGCCAGCAGCGCACAGGGCACGGCTTACAATGAGCAGTTCTTC. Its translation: CASSAQGTAYNEQFF.

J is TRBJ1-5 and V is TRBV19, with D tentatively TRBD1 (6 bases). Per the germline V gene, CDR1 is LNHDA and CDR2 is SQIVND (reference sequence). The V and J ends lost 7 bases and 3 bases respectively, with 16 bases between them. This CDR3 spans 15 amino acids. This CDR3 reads CASTATQGTNQPQHF. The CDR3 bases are TGTGCCAGTACCGCGACCCAGGGGACCAATCAGCCCCAGCATTTT.

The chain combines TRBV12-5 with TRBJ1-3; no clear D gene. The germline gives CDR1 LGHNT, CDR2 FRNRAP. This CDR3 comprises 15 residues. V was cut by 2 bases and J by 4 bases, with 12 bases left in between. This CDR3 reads CASGLPFSPGNTIYF. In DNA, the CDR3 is TGTGCTAGTGGTTTGCCCTTCAGTCCCGGAAACACCATATATTTT.

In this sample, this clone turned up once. DNA for the CDR3: TGTGCCAGCAGCCAAGAGGAAGGGAGGGATACGCAGTATTTT. Protein: CASSQEEGRDTQYF. This chain joins TRBV4-2 and TRBJ2-3; maybe TRBD2 (6 bases). Trimming pared 0 bases from V and 6 bases from J, leaving 10 bases between. This CDR3 is built from 14 residues. Germline lookup yields CDR1 LGHNA and CDR2 YNFKEQ.

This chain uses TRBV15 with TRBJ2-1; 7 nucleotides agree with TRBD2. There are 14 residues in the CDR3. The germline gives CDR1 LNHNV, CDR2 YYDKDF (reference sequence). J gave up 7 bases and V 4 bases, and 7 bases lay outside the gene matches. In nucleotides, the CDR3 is TGTGCCACCAGCATAGGGCTAGCGGAGAATGAGCAGTTCTTC. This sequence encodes CATSIGLAENEQFF.

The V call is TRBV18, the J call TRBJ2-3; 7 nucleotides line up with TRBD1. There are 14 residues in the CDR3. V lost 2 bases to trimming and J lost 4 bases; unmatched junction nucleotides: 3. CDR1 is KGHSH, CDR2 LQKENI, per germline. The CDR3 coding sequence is TGTGCCAGCTCACCAGCAGGGGGATCAGATACGCAGTATTTT. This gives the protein CASSPAGGSDTQYF.

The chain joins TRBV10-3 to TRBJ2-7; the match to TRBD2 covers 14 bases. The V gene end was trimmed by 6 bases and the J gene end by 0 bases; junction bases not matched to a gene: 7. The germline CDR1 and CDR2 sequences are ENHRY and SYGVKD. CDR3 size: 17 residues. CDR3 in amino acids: CAIRPTSGRASSYEQYF. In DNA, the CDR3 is TGTGCCATCAGACCGACTAGCGGGAGGGCCAGCTCCTACGAGCAGTACTTC.

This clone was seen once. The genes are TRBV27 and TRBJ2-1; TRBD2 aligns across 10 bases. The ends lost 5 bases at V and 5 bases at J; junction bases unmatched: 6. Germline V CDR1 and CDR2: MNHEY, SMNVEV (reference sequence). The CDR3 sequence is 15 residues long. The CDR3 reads CASSLGLAPNNEQFF. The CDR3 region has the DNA TGTGCCAGCAGTCTGGGACTAGCGCCTAACAATGAGCAGTTCTTC.

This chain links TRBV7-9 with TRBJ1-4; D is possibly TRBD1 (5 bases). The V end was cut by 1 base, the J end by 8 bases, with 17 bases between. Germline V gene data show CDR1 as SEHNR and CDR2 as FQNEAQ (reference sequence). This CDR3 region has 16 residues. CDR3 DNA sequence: TGTGCCAGCAGCTTAGGGTCGAGACAGTTCGGGGAAAAACTGTTTTTT. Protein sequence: CASSLGSRQFGEKLFF. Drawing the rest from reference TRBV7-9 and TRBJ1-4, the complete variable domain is DTGVSQNPRHKITKRGQNVTFRCDPISEHNRLYWYRQTLGQGPEFLTYFQNEAQLEKSRLLSDRFSAERPKGSFSTLEIQRTEQGDSAMYLCASSLGSRQFGEKLFFGSGTQLSVL.

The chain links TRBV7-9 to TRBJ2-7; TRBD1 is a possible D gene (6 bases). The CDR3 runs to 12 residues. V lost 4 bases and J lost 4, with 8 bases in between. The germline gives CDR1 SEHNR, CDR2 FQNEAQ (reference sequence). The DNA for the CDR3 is TGTGCCAGCAGCTACAGGGTTTACGAGCAGTACTTC. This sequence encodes CASSYRVYEQYF. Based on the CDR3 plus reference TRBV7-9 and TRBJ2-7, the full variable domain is DTGVSQNPRHKITKRGQNVTFRCDPISEHNRLYWYRQTLGQGPEFLTYFQNEAQLEKSRLLSDRFSAERPKGSFSTLEIQRTEQGDSAMYLCASSYRVYEQYFGPGTRLTVT.

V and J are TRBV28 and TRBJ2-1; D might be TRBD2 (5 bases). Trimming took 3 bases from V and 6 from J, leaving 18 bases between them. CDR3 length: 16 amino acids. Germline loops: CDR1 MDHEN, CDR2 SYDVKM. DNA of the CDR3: TGTGCCAGCAGTTTGTCGGAGGACCCCGATCCCAATGAGCAGTTCTTC. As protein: CASSLSEDPDPNEQFF. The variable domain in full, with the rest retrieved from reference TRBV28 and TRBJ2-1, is DVKVTQSSRYLVKRTGEKVFLECVQDMDHENMFWYRQDPGLGLRLIYFSYDVKMKEKGDIPEGYSVSREKKERFSLILESASTNQTSMYLCASSLSEDPDPNEQFFGPGTRLTVL.

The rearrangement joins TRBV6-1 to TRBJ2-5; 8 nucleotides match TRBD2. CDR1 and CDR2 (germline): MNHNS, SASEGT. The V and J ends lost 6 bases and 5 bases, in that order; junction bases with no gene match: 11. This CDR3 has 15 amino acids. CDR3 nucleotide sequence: TGTGCCAGCAGCGGGAGGGCCTTACCATTCGAGACCCAGTACTTC. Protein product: CASSGRALPFETQYF.

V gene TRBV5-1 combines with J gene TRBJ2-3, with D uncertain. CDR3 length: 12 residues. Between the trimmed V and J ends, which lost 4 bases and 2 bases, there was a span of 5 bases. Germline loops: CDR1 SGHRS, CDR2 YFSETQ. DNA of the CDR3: TGCGCCAGCAGCGTGGTCACAGATACGCAGTATTTT. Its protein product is CASSVVTDTQYF.

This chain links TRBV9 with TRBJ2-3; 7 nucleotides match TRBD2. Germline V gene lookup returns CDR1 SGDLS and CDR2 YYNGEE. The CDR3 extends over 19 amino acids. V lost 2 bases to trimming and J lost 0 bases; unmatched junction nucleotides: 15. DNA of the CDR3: TGTGCCAGCAGCGTGGGTCAGGGCAGGGAGGGGACGAGCACAGATACGCAGTATTTT. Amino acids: CASSVGQGREGTSTDTQYF.

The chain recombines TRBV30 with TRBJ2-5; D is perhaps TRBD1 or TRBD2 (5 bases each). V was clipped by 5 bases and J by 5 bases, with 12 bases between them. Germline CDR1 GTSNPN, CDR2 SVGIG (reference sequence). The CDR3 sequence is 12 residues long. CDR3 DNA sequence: TGTGCCTGGGACGGGGCTGGGGAGACCCAGTACTTC. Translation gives CAWDGAGETQYF.

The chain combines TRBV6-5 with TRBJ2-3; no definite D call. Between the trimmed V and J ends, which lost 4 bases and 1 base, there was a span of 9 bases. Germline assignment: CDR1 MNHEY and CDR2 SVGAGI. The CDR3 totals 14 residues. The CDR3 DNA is TGTGCCAGCAGTTCCCAGATCGGCACAGATACGCAGTATTTT. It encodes CASSSQIGTDTQYF.

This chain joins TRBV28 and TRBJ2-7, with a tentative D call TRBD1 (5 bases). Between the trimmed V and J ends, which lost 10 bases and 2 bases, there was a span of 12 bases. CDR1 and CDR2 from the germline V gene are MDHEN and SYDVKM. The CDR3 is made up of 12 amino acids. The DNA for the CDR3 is TGTGCCACCGCGGACACGACCTACGAGCAGTACTTC. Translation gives CATADTTYEQYF.

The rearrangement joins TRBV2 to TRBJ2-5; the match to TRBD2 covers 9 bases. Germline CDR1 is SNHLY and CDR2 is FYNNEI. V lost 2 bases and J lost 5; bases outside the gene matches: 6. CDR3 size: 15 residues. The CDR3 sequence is CASSESNLAGETQYF. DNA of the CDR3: TGTGCCAGCAGTGAATCAAATCTAGCGGGGGAGACCCAGTACTTC.

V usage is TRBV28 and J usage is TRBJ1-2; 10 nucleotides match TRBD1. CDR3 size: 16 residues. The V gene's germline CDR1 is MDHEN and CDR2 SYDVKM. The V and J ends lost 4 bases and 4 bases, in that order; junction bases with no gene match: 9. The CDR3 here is CASSSLRTGGGYGYTF. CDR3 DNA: TGTGCCAGCAGTTCCCTGCGGACAGGGGGGGGCTATGGCTACACCTTC.

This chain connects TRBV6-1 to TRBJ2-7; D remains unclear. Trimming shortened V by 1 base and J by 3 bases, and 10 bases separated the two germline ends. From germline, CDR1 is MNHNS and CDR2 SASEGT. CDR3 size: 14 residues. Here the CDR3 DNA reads TGTGCCAGCAGTGAAGGAGACACAGACTACGAGCAGTACTTC. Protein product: CASSEGDTDYEQYF.